This T cell receptor (beta chain) was sequenced for a study of regulatory T cells in long-lasting Graves disease (dated by TCRdb to 2020 to 2023). A note on the overall study: Persistent Graves' disease meant more than 5 years of antithyroid drug treatment with TSH receptor autoantibodies that stayed positive. This study used TCR sequencing and RNA sequencing of peripheral blood to compare persistent Graves' disease patients against newly diagnosed Graves' disease patients. The study was conducted in China and was registered as a clinical trial. A total of 33 samples were covered by TCR sequencing, comprising some 13 persistent and approximately 20 newly diagnosed Graves' disease patients. In the clinical cohort, patients with persistent Graves' disease had used antithyroid drugs for an average of around 10 years.

This specimen's time point label, interpreted: persistent/refractory GD, antithyroid drugs over 5 years with positive TRAb. For both TCR sequencing and RNA sequencing, RNA was extracted from PBMCs in TRIzol. Graves' disease was diagnosed according to American Thyroid Association guidelines. Patients for the study were recruited at an endocrinology department in Xi'an, China. From each patient, approximately 10 milliliters of peripheral blood was collected into an EDTA anticoagulant tube. Ficoll Paque Plus density gradient separation was used to isolate PBMCs, and no additional T cell sorting was done. An Agilent 2100 Bioanalyzer and agarose gel were used to check RNA quality, while a NanoDrop 2000 measured RNA concentration. Via the germline V gene, CDR1 is KGHDR and CDR2 SFDVKD. The CDR3 measures 14 amino acids from cysteine to phenylalanine. Of the read, only the CDR3 DNA is kept; its 42 bases are in frame from base 1.

What the research found in general, with its limitations: Persistent disease showed preferential use of TRBV28, TRBJ1-2 and TRBJ2-5, whereas newly diagnosed disease favored TRBV20-1 and TRBJ2-1. Compared with newly diagnosed patients, patients with persistent Graves' disease had lower TCR Shannon entropy and fewer highly expanded clones, which suggests clonal expansion. Only the TCR beta chain was sequenced and analyzed. A larger number of public clonotypes was shared among persistent patients (fewer than 3,000) than among newly diagnosed patients (roughly 980). The small sample size was acknowledged by the authors as a limitation that may reduce accuracy. Because the primary lesion, thyroid tissue, could not be accessed, the study looked at peripheral blood alone.

Notes on this clonotype: The antigen it binds to is not known. A read error may explain this, as a much larger clone is one base away.

Library preparation was by multiplex PCR. The sequencer was an Illumina HiSeq 4000. TCR beta libraries were built with iRepertoire HTBI primers and Arm-PCR amplification of CDR3 regions. Before sequencing, the PCR products went through gel purification. Per the authors' processing: Gene usage analysis of CDR3 amino acid clonotypes used the roughly 60 TRBV and around 13 TRBJ segments found across samples. COPE and FqMerger were used to merge the filtered high-quality paired reads into contigs. BLAST was used to align contigs to IMGT TRBV, TRBD and TRBJ reference genes, and CDR3 was defined according to IMGT. Highly expanded clones were defined as clonotypes with a frequency above 0.1%. Shannon entropy served as the measure of repertoire diversity, while the Gini coefficient captured V-J evenness. Public clonotypes were defined as clonotypes shared by more than one individual. TCRdb reprocessing: public reads trimmed at Q25 with fastp, clones called with MiXCR, in-frame beta chains kept. All rows with the same CDR3 protein become a single entry with the most common DNA and genes. These V and J calls rely on TCRdb rather than the paper's analysis. This sample holds roughly 500,000 distinct CDR3 sequences; about 20% were observed only once. The ten largest clones capture approximately 14% of the sample.

The chain uses TRBV24-1 and TRBJ2-6, with 8 bases matching TRBD2. The material sequenced was peripheral blood mononuclear cells (PBMCs), taken when the disease was refractory, from a patient treated with antithyroid drugs. The source is a female donor with Graves disease. The DNA sequence follows: TGTGCCACCACCCGCGGAGCGGGGGCCAACATCCTGACTTTC. Translation gives CATTRGAGANILTF.